This T cell receptor beta chain was recovered during a study of identical twins. TCRdb ran MiXCR on the 5' RACE reads and lists one entry per CDR3 protein. The sample carries 400,000 to 500,000 distinct CDR3 sequences, 18% recorded once. This clonotype has a count of ten or more. The antigen remains undetermined. General study findings and limits: The presence of invariant MAIT and iNKT cells could partly confound analyses of zero-insertion sequences.

The germline V gene has CDR1 SGHVS and CDR2 FQNEAQ. Germline trimming cut 4 bases from V and 0 bases from J; bases unmatched to any gene: 5. The CDR3 is made up of 15 amino acids. The receptor was isolated from a man aged 45-65 years in good health. Sample: naive T cells sorted from blood. This sequence joins TRBV7-8 and TRBJ1-1; 7 bases agree with TRBD1. DNA for the CDR3: TGTGCCAGCAGCTATGGACAGGTGATGAACACTGAAGCTTTCTTT. It codes for CASSYGQVMNTEAFF. The full variable domain, with the rest looked up from reference TRBV7-8 and TRBJ1-1, is GAGVSQSPRYKVAKRGQDVALRCDPISGHVSLFWYQQALGQGPEFLTYFQNEAQLDKSGLPSDRFFAERPEGSVSTLKIQRTQQEDSAVYLCASSYGQVMNTEAFFGQGTRLTVV.